A single sample gave rise to the 31 T cell receptor beta chains below, sequenced in a study of cytomegalovirus exposure and HLA in healthy donors. 13 Jbeta primers and 60 Vbeta primers were used for the PCR. Sequencing was performed with immunoSEQ multiplex PCR; in TCRdb, only in-frame clones are kept and a portion is missing. The profile covers over 200,000 clones, with more than 75% appearing a single time and over 1% taken by the ten largest. The specimen sequenced was PBMCs. The receptors were sampled from a human donor in good health.

The chain is built from TRBV29-1 and TRBJ1-1, with 10 bases matching TRBD1. With 6 bases clipped from V and 6 bases from J, the junction kept 16 bases outside the gene matches. The CDR3 loop spans 16 amino acids. Per germline, CDR1 SQVTM and CDR2 ANQGSEA. CDR3: CSVTGTGASERAEAFF. The CDR3 DNA is TGCAGCGTGACCGGGACAGGGGCTTCGGAGAGGGCTGAAGCTTTCTTT.

V gene TRBV4-3 combines with J gene TRBJ2-1; no reliable D call. Looked up from germline, CDR1 is LGHNA and CDR2 is YSLEER. The CDR3 runs to 15 residues. Trimming left V 0 bases short and J 3 bases short, with 9 bases between. CDR3 sequence: CASSQDTSYYNEQFF. CDR3 in DNA: TGCGCCAGCAGCCAAGACACCAGTTACTACAATGAGCAGTTCTTC.

About this clone itself: The same CDR3 is also encoded by other DNA sequences in this sample. The CDR3: CASSQGNGYTF. The CDR3 bases are TGTGCCAGCAGTCAGGGGAACGGCTACACCTTC. The V and J genes are TRBV6-1 and TRBJ1-2, with TRBD1 as a possible D gene (6 bases). Germline values: CDR1 MNHNS, CDR2 SASEGT. The CDR3 length is 11 residues. Trimming cost V 5 bases and J 8 bases, with 9 bases left between them.

The chain has TRBV10-3 and TRBJ1-5; 8 bases agree with TRBD1. Germline V gene sequence: CDR1 ENHRY, CDR2 SYGVKD. Trimming cost V 6 bases and J 6 bases; bases outside gene matches: 13. This CDR3 is built from 16 residues. CDR3 region: CAISRRDRREGQPQHF. The DNA of the CDR3 is TGTGCCATCAGCCGGCGGGACAGGAGAGAGGGTCAGCCCCAGCATTTT.

The chain couples TRBV18 to TRBJ2-7, with D perhaps TRBD2 (5 bases). Trimming stripped 3 bases from V and 3 bases from J, with 15 bases between. The CDR3 covers 15 residues. The germline CDR1 and CDR2 sequences are KGHSH and LQKENI. The DNA for the CDR3 is TGTGCCAGCTCACCCAAAAGCGGAACCTACTACGAGCAGTACTTC. Protein sequence: CASSPKSGTYYEQYF.

This chain joins TRBV7-2 and TRBJ2-1; 15 positions agree with TRBD2. The germline V gene has CDR1 SGHTA and CDR2 FQGNSA. The CDR3 spans 16 residues. V trimming: 2 bases; J trimming: 9 bases; junction bases outside the gene matches: 5. In DNA form, the CDR3 reads TGTGCCAGCAGCTTAAGCGGACTAGCGGGAGGGAGTGAGCAGTTCTTC. Its translation: CASSLSGLAGGSEQFF.

The genes are TRBV7-9 and TRBJ1-2; weak D call: TRBD1 (5 bases). Trimming removed 2 bases from V and 6 bases from J, with 13 bases in between. The length of the CDR3 is 14 residues. From germline, CDR1 is SEHNR and CDR2 FQNEAQ (reference sequence). CDR3: CASSLRQGENGYTF. The CDR3, as DNA: TGTGCCAGCAGCTTAAGGCAGGGTGAGAATGGCTACACCTTC.

The rearrangement joins TRBV4-3 to TRBJ2-7, with TRBD2 matching over 9 bases. Germline V gene sequence: CDR1 LGHNA, CDR2 YSLEER. The length of the CDR3 is 16 residues. The V segment lost 1 base and the J segment 0 bases; nucleotides outside the gene matches: 4. CDR3 in amino acids: CASSQVASGISYEQYF. CDR3 bases: TGCGCCAGCAGCCAAGTGGCTAGCGGGATCTCCTACGAGCAGTACTTC.

The gene calls are TRBV15 and TRBJ2-7; D is perhaps TRBD1 (6 bases). Deletions cut 1 base from V and 3 bases from J, with 13 bases between. Per the germline V gene, CDR1 is LNHNV and CDR2 is YYDKDF (reference sequence). This CDR3 has 15 amino acids. The CDR3 sequence is CATSRGTGKGYEQYF. The CDR3 DNA reads as TGTGCCACCAGCAGAGGAACAGGGAAGGGCTACGAGCAGTACTTC.

In its sample, this clone was seen once. This chain joins TRBV14 and TRBJ1-2, with D unclear. Between the trimmed V and J ends, which lost 4 bases and 5 bases, there was a span of 11 bases. Germline-derived CDR1 and CDR2 are SGHDN and FVKESK. The CDR3 runs to 13 residues. The CDR3 bases are TGTGCCAGCAGCCCTACAGCCCTATATGGCTACACCTTC. As protein: CASSPTALYGYTF.

This chain joins TRBV7-2 and TRBJ2-5, with 10 bases aligning to TRBD2. CDR1 and CDR2 from the germline V gene are SGHTA and FQGNSA. V lost 5 bases to trimming and J lost 2 bases; unmatched junction nucleotides: 5. CDR3 length equals 15 residues. The CDR3 spells CASSRLAGVQETQYF. For the CDR3, the DNA is TGTGCCAGCAGCAGACTAGCGGGCGTTCAAGAGACCCAGTACTTC.

J is TRBJ1-1 and V is TRBV6-5; D uncertain. Per germline, CDR1 MNHEY and CDR2 SVGAGI. V shed 6 bases and J shed 1 base, with 9 bases lying between them. The CDR3 has 13 amino acids. The chain's CDR3 is CASRRHQNTEAFF. CDR3 coding DNA: TGTGCCAGCAGGAGACATCAGAACACTGAAGCTTTCTTT.

The chain couples TRBV9 to TRBJ2-5; D ambiguous. The CDR3 consists of 12 residues. Trimming cost V 1 base and J 5 bases, with 6 bases left between them. Germline values: CDR1 SGDLS, CDR2 YYNGEE. The CDR3 DNA reads TGTGCCAGCAGCGTAACCGGGGAGACCCAGTACTTC. Amino acid sequence: CASSVTGETQYF.

CDR3 loop: CASSQGQGKDEQYF. In DNA, the CDR3 is TGCGCCAGCAGCCAGGGACAGGGGAAGGACGAGCAGTACTTC. The gene calls are TRBV5-1 and TRBJ2-7, with 10 bases lining up with TRBD1. Trimming cost V 4 bases and J 5 bases; bases outside gene matches: 6. This CDR3 comprises 14 residues. Germline CDR1 SGHRS, CDR2 YFSETQ. The whole variable domain, remainder taken from reference TRBV5-1 and TRBJ2-7, is KAGVTQTPRYLIKTRGQQVTLSCSPISGHRSVSWYQQTPGQGLQFLFEYFSETQRNKGNFPGRFSGRQFSNSRSEMNVSTLELGDSALYLCASSQGQGKDEQYFGPGTRLTVT.

The chain has TRBV28 and TRBJ2-7; 7 bases are a match to TRBD1. Per the germline V gene, CDR1 is MDHEN and CDR2 is SYDVKM. Trimming cost V 5 bases and J 3 bases; bases outside gene matches: 7. The CDR3 is made up of 14 amino acids. This chain's CDR3 is CASSRDSFLYEQYF. The DNA of the CDR3 is TGTGCCAGCAGTCGGGACAGCTTTCTCTACGAGCAGTACTTC.

The chain has TRBV27 and TRBJ2-7, with 8 bases aligning to TRBD1. Trimming at V came to 0 bases and at J to 5 bases, leaving 9 bases not matched to a gene. Germline loops: CDR1 MNHEY, CDR2 SMNVEV (reference sequence). The CDR3 has 16 amino acids. The chain's CDR3 is CASSLSEVGQGHEQYF. The DNA of the CDR3 is TGTGCCAGCAGTTTATCGGAGGTAGGACAGGGTCACGAGCAGTACTTC.

J is TRBJ2-1 and V is TRBV10-1; D gene uncertain. Trimming removed 4 bases at V and 3 bases at J, with 7 bases between. Germline V gene sequence: CDR1 WNHNN, CDR2 SYGVQD (reference sequence). The CDR3 runs 13 residues. As DNA, the CDR3 is TGCGCCAGCAGTGTTAATAGCTACAATGAGCAGTTCTTC. Translating it yields CASSVNSYNEQFF.

This clone was seen just once. The rearrangement links TRBV7-9 to TRBJ2-4; TRBD1 matches 7 bases. Germline V gene lookup returns CDR1 SEHNR and CDR2 FQNEAQ (reference sequence). Trimming removed 4 bases from V and 4 bases from J; junction bases left unmatched: 7. The CDR3 extends over 15 amino acids. CDR3 in amino acids: CASSYRTGAKNIQYF. In DNA, the CDR3 is TGTGCCAGCAGCTATAGAACAGGGGCTAAAAACATTCAGTACTTC.

The gene calls are TRBV27 and TRBJ1-4; D perhaps matches TRBD1 (6 bases). The CDR3 sequence is 13 residues long. Germline-derived CDR1 and CDR2 are MNHEY and SMNVEV (reference sequence). Between the trimmed V and J ends, which lost 7 bases and 10 bases, there was a span of 16 bases. Here the CDR3 reads CASTVRTDIKLFF. In nucleotides, the CDR3 is TGTGCCAGCACGGTTAGGACAGACATAAAACTGTTTTTT.

The CDR3 DNA sequence: TGTGCTAGTGGTTTAGGACTAGCGGGCTCCTACGAGCAGTACTTC. It codes for CASGLGLAGSYEQYF. J is TRBJ2-7 and V is TRBV12-5, with 11 bases matching TRBD2. V was pared by 3 bases and J by 0 bases, with 1 base of the junction left unmatched. There are 15 residues in the CDR3. The germline V gene encodes CDR1 LGHNT and CDR2 FRNRAP.

This clone came up once. The rearrangement joins TRBV27 to TRBJ2-1; the D is unclear. Germline CDR1 MNHEY, CDR2 SMNVEV (reference sequence). The CDR3 contains 12 residues. V gave up 2 bases and J gave up 5 bases, with 4 bases separating them. The CDR3 is CASSLADNEQFF. The CDR3, as DNA: TGTGCCAGCAGTTTAGCGGACAATGAGCAGTTCTTC.

This sequence joins TRBV4-1 and TRBJ2-3, with 9 bases matching TRBD2. Per the germline V gene, CDR1 is MGHRA and CDR2 is YSYEKL. V gave up 1 base and J gave up 4 bases; unmatched junction bases: 6. The CDR3 sequence is 16 residues long. In DNA form, the CDR3 reads TGCGCCAGCAGCCAAGTAGCGGGAGTGGGGGCAGATACGCAGTATTTT. It encodes CASSQVAGVGADTQYF.

This clone was seen once. This rearrangement joins TRBV2 to TRBJ2-7; TRBD2 matches at 8 bases. Per germline, CDR1 SNHLY and CDR2 FYNNEI. J gave up 0 bases and V 5 bases, and 3 bases lay outside the gene matches. This CDR3 region has 14 residues. The CDR3 DNA sequence: TGTGCCAGCAGTCAACTAGCGGCCTCCTACGAGCAGTACTTC. Translating gives CASSQLAASYEQYF.

The J gene is TRBJ2-7, the V gene TRBV5-4, with 8 nucleotides matching TRBD2. V was pared by 1 base and J by 0 bases, with 6 bases of the junction left unmatched. This CDR3 spans 16 amino acids. Germline V gene data show CDR1 as SGHNT and CDR2 as YYREEE (reference sequence). CDR3 DNA sequence: TGTGCCAGCAGCTTGTGGGGGAGCGGGAGCTCCTACGAGCAGTACTTC. Its protein is CASSLWGSGSSYEQYF.

The chain joins TRBV7-2 to TRBJ1-5; 7 positions match TRBD1. V dropped 5 bases and J dropped 0; count of bases not matched to a gene: 4. Looked up from germline, CDR1 is SGHTA and CDR2 is FQGNSA. CDR3 length: 15 residues. CDR3 bases: TGTGCCAGCAGCCCTGGGGACAGTAGCAATCAGCCCCAGCATTTT. Translating it yields CASSPGDSSNQPQHF. Drawing the rest from reference TRBV7-2 and TRBJ1-5, the complete variable domain is GAGVSQSPSNKVTEKGKDVELRCDPISGHTALYWYRQSLGQGLEFLIYFQGNSAPDKSGLPSDRFSAERTGGSVSTLTIQRTQQEDSAVYLCASSPGDSSNQPQHFGDGTRLSIL.

V gene TRBV5-4 combines with J gene TRBJ2-7, with TRBD1 as a possible D gene (7 bases). CDR1 is SGHNT, CDR2 YYREEE, per germline (reference sequence). The CDR3 is made up of 15 amino acids. The V end lost 4 bases, the J end lost 6 bases, and 20 bases lay between the germline ends. CDR3 DNA sequence: TGTGCCAGCAGCCGGCCGGCACAGGGGAGGTCCGAGCAGTACTTC. Protein: CASSRPAQGRSEQYF.

V is TRBV13 and J is TRBJ1-1; possible D gene TRBD1, 5 bases. The CDR3 loop spans 16 amino acids. Germline V gives CDR1 PRHDT, CDR2 FYEKMQ (reference sequence). Trimming pared 7 bases from V and 0 bases from J, leaving 18 bases between. CDR3 sequence (DNA): TGTGCCAGCAAAGCTGGGCAGGGATCGATGAACACTGAAGCTTTCTTT. Translating gives CASKAGQGSMNTEAFF.

V usage is TRBV2 and J usage is TRBJ2-1, with TRBD2 identical over 9 bases. After removal of 2 bases from V and 8 bases from J, the junction contained 7 bases not matched to a gene. The CDR3 spans 15 residues. Germline V gene data show CDR1 as SNHLY and CDR2 as FYNNEI. The CDR3 is CASSENSGSPHEQFF. As DNA, the CDR3 is TGTGCCAGCAGTGAAAATAGCGGGAGCCCCCATGAGCAGTTCTTC.

J is TRBJ2-1 and V is TRBV7-2; 9 bases align to TRBD1. Germline V gene lookup returns CDR1 SGHTA and CDR2 FQGNSA. CDR3 size: 16 residues. J lost 12 bases, V lost 0 bases, and 12 bases had no gene match. The DNA of the CDR3 is TGTGCCAGCAGCTTAGCCGGGACAGGGTCAACAATGTCGCAGTTCTTC. Its protein is CASSLAGTGSTMSQFF.

The chain joins TRBV23-1 to TRBJ2-7; 10 nucleotides align to TRBD1. TRBV23-1 is known as an ORF, though its function is uncertain. J was trimmed by 4 bases and V by 7 bases; bases with no gene match: 7. The CDR3 runs 14 residues. The CDR3 DNA reads as TGCGCCAGCAACGACAGGGGGCTTCTTTACGAGCAGTACTTC. It encodes CASNDRGLLYEQYF.

This clone was seen only once. The chain has TRBV4-1 and TRBJ2-7; TRBD2 matches at 12 bases. The CDR3 is 17 amino acids. Trimming at V came to 3 bases and at J to 2 bases, leaving 8 bases not matched to a gene. Germline V CDR1 and CDR2: MGHRA, YSYEKL. The CDR3 nucleotides are TGCGCCAGCAGCCAGGGGGGGACTAGCGGGTCCACCTACGAGCAGTACTTC. It is translated as CASSQGGTSGSTYEQYF.